The T cell receptor beta chain under discussion was sequenced for a study of T cell responses to AZD1222 COVID-19 vaccine. Broader study findings: White British ancestry dominated among donors, who included more females, and clonal diversity was possibly underestimated. At baseline, just six AZD1222 recipients tested seropositive. Nearly half of spike-specific TCRs reportedly go after variant regions that carry no mutations.

Assay used: immunoSEQ multiplex PCR; TCRdb lists only in-frame clones, some missing. The table has roughly 150,000 clones, approximately 90% seen once. With regard to this clone: Antigen unknown.

This CDR3 has 12 residues. V shed 6 bases and J shed 4 bases, with 7 bases lying between them. The sample here was peripheral blood, taken 28 days after the second AZD1222 dose. The sequence was obtained from an adult who received the AZD1222 COVID-19 vaccine. The rearrangement uses TRBV12-3 or TRBV12-4 and TRBJ2-1; D call uncertain. The DNA of the CDR3 is TGTGCCAGCAGCCGCGCGTACAATGAGCAGTTCTTC. Translated: CASSRAYNEQFF.